A selection of T cell receptor beta chains follows, all from one sample in a study of post-analysis software for immune sequencing data. TCRdb re-derived calls from the PCR reads in MiXCR, one entry per CDR3 protein. The profile shows 400,000 to 500,000 distinct CDR3 sequences, more than 30% of them singletons. Sequencing was performed on blood. Receptor source: a girl aged 2-15 years with multiple sclerosis. Both conserved end residues are part of each CDR3. A D gene is named only where the DNA matches it firmly. Size is stated for part of the rows, as once, few or many counts, or as a class when the clone is expanded.

TRBV12-3/TRBV12-4	TRBJ2-5	.	.	CASSFDLQETQYF	TGTGCCAGCAGTTTTGACCTCCAAGAGACCCAGTACTTC
TRBV7-6	TRBJ2-1	TRBD2	.	CASSLDQRLAGGSYNEQFF	TGTGCCAGCAGCTTAGACCAACGACTAGCGGGAGGCTCCTACAATGAGCAGTTCTTC
TRBV7-6	TRBJ2-7	.	.	CASSLTPPPAGGDEQYF	TGTGCCAGCAGCTTGACCCCTCCACCAGCGGGTGGGGACGAGCAGTACTTC
TRBV19	TRBJ1-2	TRBD1	.	CASSTPGGAGGYTF	TGTGCCAGTAGTACCCCAGGGGGCGCAGGGGGCTACACCTTC
TRBV28	TRBJ1-2	.	.	CASSLVWGVGYGYTF	TGTGCCAGCAGTTTAGTATGGGGTGTTGGCTATGGCTACACCTTC
TRBV10-3	TRBJ1-5	.	few	CAISDRGQPQHF	TGTGCCATCAGTGATCGGGGTCAGCCCCAGCATTTT
TRBV25-1	TRBJ2-7	TRBD1	.	CASTFRDSSYNEQYF	TGTGCCAGTACTTTCCGGGACAGCTCCTACAATGAGCAGTACTTC
TRBV10-3	TRBJ2-1	.	.	CAISESIEPPFF	TGTGCCATCAGTGAGTCGATTGAGCCGCCGTTCTTC
TRBV12-3/TRBV12-4	TRBJ2-5	.	few	CASSFFEYQETQYF	TGTGCCAGCAGTTTTTTTGAGTACCAAGAGACCCAGTACTTC
TRBV13	TRBJ2-1	.	few	CASSLVSNGEPDEQFF	TGTGCCAGCAGCTTAGTATCAAATGGCGAGCCGGATGAGCAGTTCTTC
TRBV2	TRBJ2-3	.	.	CASSELVYRIDTQYF	TGTGCCAGCAGTGAATTAGTTTACCGCATAGATACGCAGTATTTT
TRBV4-2	TRBJ2-7	.	.	CASSHSFQGKGPYEQYF	TGTGCCAGCAGCCACTCGTTTCAGGGCAAGGGTCCCTACGAGCAGTACTTC
TRBV7-6	TRBJ1-1	.	.	CASSLVEGMNTEAFF	TGTGCCAGCAGCTTAGTCGAAGGGATGAACACTGAAGCTTTCTTT
TRBV7-2	TRBJ1-2	.	.	CASSWGHLFYGYTF	TGTGCCAGCAGCTGGGGACACTTATTCTATGGCTACACCTTC
TRBV12-5	TRBJ2-7	TRBD2	few	CASGLCSDGLAGRREQYF	TGTGCTAGTGGTTTGTGTTCGGACGGACTAGCTGGGAGGCGCGAGCAGTACTTC
TRBV12-3/TRBV12-4	TRBJ2-7	TRBD2	.	CASSLGFLAAYSYEQYF	TGTGCCAGCAGTTTAGGGTTCCTAGCGGCCTACTCCTACGAGCAGTACTTC
TRBV4-3	TRBJ2-7	TRBD1	.	CASSQDSRGQAGEQYF	TGCGCCAGCAGCCAAGACTCCAGAGGACAGGCGGGCGAGCAGTACTTC
TRBV10-3	TRBJ1-2	TRBD1	few	CAISRQGYGYTF	TGTGCCATCAGTCGACAGGGGTATGGCTACACCTTC
TRBV5-1	TRBJ2-7	.	.	CASSQTEHYEQYF	TGCGCCAGCAGCCAAACGGAGCACTACGAGCAGTACTTC
TRBV20-1	TRBJ2-1	.	.	CSASFPDSNNEQFF	TGCAGTGCTAGTTTCCCCGACAGTAACAATGAGCAGTTCTTC
TRBV10-2	TRBJ2-1	TRBD2	.	CARGSSGSPNEQFF	TGCGCCCGCGGAAGTAGCGGGAGCCCCAATGAGCAGTTCTTC
TRBV14	TRBJ2-1	TRBD2	.	CASSQVHLTSGEQFF	TGTGCCAGCAGCCAAGTCCACCTGACTAGCGGGGAGCAGTTCTTC
TRBV7-8	TRBJ2-1	.	few	CASRPPGTHNEQFF	TGTGCCAGCAGACCTCCCGGGACTCACAATGAGCAGTTCTTC
TRBV5-1	TRBJ1-1	.	.	CASNRNTLKNTEAFF	TGCGCCAGCAACCGGAACACCCTAAAGAACACTGAAGCTTTCTTT
TRBV6-2/TRBV6-3	TRBJ2-7	TRBD1	few	CASSPGQALKQYF	TGTGCCAGCAGTCCCGGACAGGCCCTGAAGCAGTACTTC
TRBV25-1	TRBJ2-7	TRBD1	.	CASSASTGAYEQYF	TGTGCCAGCAGTGCCTCCACAGGGGCCTACGAGCAGTACTTC
TRBV14	TRBJ1-2	.	.	CASSQEDNYGYTF	TGTGCCAGCAGCCAAGAGGATAACTATGGCTACACCTTC
TRBV7-8	TRBJ1-2	.	.	CASSSTEVSYFHYTF	TGTGCCAGCAGCTCGACAGAGGTTTCCTACTTCCACTACACCTTC
TRBV12-3/TRBV12-4	TRBJ1-5	TRBD1	.	CASSRTGDGQPQHF	TGTGCCAGCAGTAGGACAGGGGACGGGCAGCCCCAGCATTTT
TRBV12-3/TRBV12-4	TRBJ2-4	.	.	CASSLKRSNIQYF	TGTGCCAGCAGTTTGAAGCGTAGCAACATTCAGTACTTC
TRBV20-1	TRBJ2-1	.	.	CSAKEGGGWGEQFF	TGCAGTGCTAAAGAAGGGGGGGGCTGGGGTGAGCAGTTCTTC
TRBV5-5	TRBJ2-5	.	once	CASSRNADSFETQYF	TGTGCCAGCAGCCGGAACGCAGACAGTTTTGAGACCCAGTACTTC
TRBV12-3/TRBV12-4	TRBJ2-3	.	.	CASTQSYTDTQYF	TGTGCCAGCACACAAAGCTACACAGATACGCAGTATTTT
TRBV20-1	TRBJ2-3	.	.	CSASFVGLTDTQYF	TGCAGTGCTAGTTTCGTAGGGCTCACAGATACGCAGTATTTT
TRBV20-1	TRBJ1-6	TRBD1	few	CSARDSGRGPESYNSPLHF	TGCAGTGCTAGAGATTCAGGCAGGGGGCCCGAATCCTATAATTCACCCCTCCACTTT
TRBV29-1	TRBJ2-7	.	few	CSVEVPGSAYEQYF	TGCAGCGTTGAAGTCCCAGGGAGCGCCTACGAGCAGTACTTC
TRBV6-5	TRBJ2-1	.	few	CASSFRGPYNEQFF	TGTGCCAGCAGTTTCAGGGGTCCCTACAATGAGCAGTTCTTC
TRBV5-1	TRBJ2-5	TRBD2	.	CASSLTTSGGLSTQYF	TGCGCCAGCAGCTTGACTACTAGCGGGGGTCTTTCGACCCAGTACTTC
TRBV7-2	TRBJ1-2	.	few	CASSPQDTPSYGYTF	TGTGCCAGCAGCCCACAGGACACCCCCTCCTATGGCTACACCTTC
TRBV28	TRBJ1-1	TRBD1	many	CASSPGTGGTEAFF	TGCGCCAGCAGCCCGGGGACAGGGGGAACTGAAGCTTTCTTT
TRBV9	TRBJ1-1	.	.	CASSTGAEAFF	TGTGCCAGCAGCACGGGGGCTGAAGCTTTCTTT
TRBV6-2/TRBV6-3	TRBJ2-7	TRBD1	.	CASSYGQVTYEQYF	TGTGCCAGCAGCTACGGACAGGTCACCTACGAGCAGTACTTC
TRBV11-1	TRBJ2-7	.	.	CASSLAYLYEQYF	TGTGCCAGCAGCTTGGCCTACCTCTACGAGCAGTACTTC
TRBV5-1	TRBJ1-5	.	.	CASSSGGHPNQPQHF	TGCGCCAGCAGCTCTGGGGGACACCCCAATCAGCCCCAGCATTTT
TRBV28	TRBJ2-7	TRBD2	.	CASSLSLAGFYEQYF	TGTGCCAGCAGTTTATCACTAGCGGGATTCTACGAGCAGTACTTC
TRBV7-6	TRBJ2-1	.	.	CASSLEIGGGPYNEQFF	TGTGCCAGCAGCTTAGAGATAGGAGGGGGGCCCTACAATGAGCAGTTCTTC